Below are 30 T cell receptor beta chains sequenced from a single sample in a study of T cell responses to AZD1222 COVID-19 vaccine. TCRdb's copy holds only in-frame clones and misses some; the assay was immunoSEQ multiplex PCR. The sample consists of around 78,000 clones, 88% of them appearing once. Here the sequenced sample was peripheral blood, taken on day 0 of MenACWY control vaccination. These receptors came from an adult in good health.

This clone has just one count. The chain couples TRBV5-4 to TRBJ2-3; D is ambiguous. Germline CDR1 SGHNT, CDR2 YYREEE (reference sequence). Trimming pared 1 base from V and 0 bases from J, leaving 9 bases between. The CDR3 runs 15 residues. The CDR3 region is CASSLWSSSTDTQYF. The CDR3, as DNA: TGTGCCAGCAGCTTGTGGTCCAGTAGCACAGATACGCAGTATTTT. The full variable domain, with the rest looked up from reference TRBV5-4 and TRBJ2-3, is ETGVTQSPTHLIKTRGQQVTLRCSSQSGHNTVSWYQQALGQGPQFIFQYYREEENGRGNFPPRFSGLQFPNYSSELNVNALELDDSALYLCASSLWSSSTDTQYFGPGTRLTVL.

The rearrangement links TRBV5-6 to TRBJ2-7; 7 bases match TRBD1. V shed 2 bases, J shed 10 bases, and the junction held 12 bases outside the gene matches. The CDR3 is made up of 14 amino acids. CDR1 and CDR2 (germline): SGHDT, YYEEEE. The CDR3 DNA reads TGTGCCAGCAGCTTATGGCACAGGGGATTTGATCAGTACTTC. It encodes CASSLWHRGFDQYF.

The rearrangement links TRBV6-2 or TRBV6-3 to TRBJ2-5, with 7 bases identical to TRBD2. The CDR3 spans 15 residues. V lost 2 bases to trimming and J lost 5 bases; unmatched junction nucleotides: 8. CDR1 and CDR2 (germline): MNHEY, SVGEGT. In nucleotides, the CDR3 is TGTGCCAGCAGTTACGTCGGGGTCGGGGGGGAGACCCAGTACTTC. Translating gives CASSYVGVGGETQYF.

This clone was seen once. CDR3 protein: CASSSFADTQYF. CDR3 DNA sequence: TGTGCCAGCTCATCTTTTGCAGATACGCAGTATTTT. The chain joins TRBV18 to TRBJ2-3; D not resolved. V was cut by 5 bases and J by 4 bases, with 7 bases left in between. Germline loops: CDR1 KGHSH, CDR2 LQKENI. The CDR3 runs 12 residues.

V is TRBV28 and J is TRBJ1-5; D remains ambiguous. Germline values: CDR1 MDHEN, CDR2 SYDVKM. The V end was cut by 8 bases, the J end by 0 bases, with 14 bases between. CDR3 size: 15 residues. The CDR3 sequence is CASWSLGYSNQPQHF. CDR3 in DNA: TGTGCCAGCTGGTCACTGGGGTATAGCAATCAGCCCCAGCATTTT.

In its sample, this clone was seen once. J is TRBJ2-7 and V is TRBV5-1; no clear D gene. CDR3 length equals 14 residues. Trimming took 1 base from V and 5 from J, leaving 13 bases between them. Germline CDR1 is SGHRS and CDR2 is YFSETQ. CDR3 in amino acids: CASSLSGAQHEQYF. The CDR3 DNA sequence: TGCGCCAGCAGCTTGTCCGGAGCTCAACACGAGCAGTACTTC.

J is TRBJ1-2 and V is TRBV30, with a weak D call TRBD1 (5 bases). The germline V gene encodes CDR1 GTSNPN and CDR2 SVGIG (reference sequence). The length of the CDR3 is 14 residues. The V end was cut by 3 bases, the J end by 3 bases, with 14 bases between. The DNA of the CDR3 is TGTGCCTGGAGGGCGGGGCCCTACTACTATGGCTACACCTTC. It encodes CAWRAGPYYYGYTF. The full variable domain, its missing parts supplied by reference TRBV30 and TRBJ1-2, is SQTIHQWPATLVQPVGSPLSLECTVEGTSNPNLYWYRQAAGRGLQLLFYSVGIGQISSEVPQNLSASRPQDRQFILSSKKLLLSDSGFYLCAWRAGPYYYGYTFGSGTRLTVV.

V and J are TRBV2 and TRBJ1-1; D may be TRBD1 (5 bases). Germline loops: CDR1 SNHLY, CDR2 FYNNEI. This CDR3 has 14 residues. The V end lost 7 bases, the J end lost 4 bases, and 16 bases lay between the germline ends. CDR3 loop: CASTGGRATTEAFF. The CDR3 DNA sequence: TGTGCCAGCACCGGGGGTCGGGCCACCACTGAAGCTTTCTTT.

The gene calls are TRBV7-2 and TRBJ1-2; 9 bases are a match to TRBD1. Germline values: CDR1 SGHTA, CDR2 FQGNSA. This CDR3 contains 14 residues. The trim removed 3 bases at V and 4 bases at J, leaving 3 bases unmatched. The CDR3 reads CASSFGTGPYGYTF. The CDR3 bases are TGTGCCAGCAGCTTCGGGACAGGGCCCTATGGCTACACCTTC. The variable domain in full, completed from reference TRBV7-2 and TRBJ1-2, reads GAGVSQSPSNKVTEKGKDVELRCDPISGHTALYWYRQSLGQGLEFLIYFQGNSAPDKSGLPSDRFSAERTGGSVSTLTIQRTQQEDSAVYLCASSFGTGPYGYTFGSGTRLTVV.

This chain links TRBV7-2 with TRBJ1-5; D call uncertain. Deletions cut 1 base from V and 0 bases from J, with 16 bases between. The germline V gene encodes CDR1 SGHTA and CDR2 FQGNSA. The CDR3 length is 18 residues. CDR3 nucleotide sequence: TGTGCCAGCAGCTTAGTCGTCCGGTGGAGTTATAGCAATCAGCCCCAGCATTTT. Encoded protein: CASSLVVRWSYSNQPQHF.

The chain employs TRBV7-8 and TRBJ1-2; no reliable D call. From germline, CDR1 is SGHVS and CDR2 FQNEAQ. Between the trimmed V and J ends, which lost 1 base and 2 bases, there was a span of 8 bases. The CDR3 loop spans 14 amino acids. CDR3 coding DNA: TGTGCCAGCAGCTTAGAAGCTATCAACTATGGCTACACCTTC. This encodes CASSLEAINYGYTF.

The chain's CDR3 is CASSLEDGPNYGYTF. CDR3 DNA: TGTGCCAGCAGCTTAGAGGACGGCCCCAACTATGGCTACACCTTC. This chain joins TRBV7-9 and TRBJ1-2; no firm D call. Germline V lookup: CDR1 SEHNR, CDR2 FQNEAQ (reference sequence). The CDR3 is 15 amino acids. V was cut by 1 base and J by 2 bases, with 11 bases left in between.

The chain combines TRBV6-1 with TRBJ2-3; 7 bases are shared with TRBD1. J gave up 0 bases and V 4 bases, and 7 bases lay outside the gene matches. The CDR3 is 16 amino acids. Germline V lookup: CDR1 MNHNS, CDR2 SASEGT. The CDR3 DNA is TGTGCCAGCAGTGGAGACAGGGAGTCTAGCACAGATACGCAGTATTTT. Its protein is CASSGDRESSTDTQYF.

Here the CDR3 DNA reads TGTGCCAGCAGCTTGACAGGGGGCCGGAACGAGCAGTACTTC. Translated, it gives CASSLTGGRNEQYF. The V call is TRBV9, the J call TRBJ2-7; 10 bases are shared with TRBD1. This CDR3 is built from 14 residues. Trimming cost V 4 bases and J 5 bases; bases outside gene matches: 6. Germline V gives CDR1 SGDLS, CDR2 YYNGEE.

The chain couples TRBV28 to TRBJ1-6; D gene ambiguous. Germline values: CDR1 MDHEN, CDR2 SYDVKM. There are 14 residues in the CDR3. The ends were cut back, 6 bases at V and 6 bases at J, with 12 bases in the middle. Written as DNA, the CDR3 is TGTGCCAGCAGACGAGGCAGGTTTAATTCACCCCTCCACTTT. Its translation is CASRRGRFNSPLHF.

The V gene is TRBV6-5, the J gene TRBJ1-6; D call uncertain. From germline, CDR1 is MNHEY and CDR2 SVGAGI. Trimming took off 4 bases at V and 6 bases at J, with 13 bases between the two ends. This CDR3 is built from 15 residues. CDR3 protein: CASSSFLGSNSPLHF. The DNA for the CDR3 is TGTGCCAGCAGTTCCTTCTTGGGGAGTAATTCACCCCTCCACTTT.

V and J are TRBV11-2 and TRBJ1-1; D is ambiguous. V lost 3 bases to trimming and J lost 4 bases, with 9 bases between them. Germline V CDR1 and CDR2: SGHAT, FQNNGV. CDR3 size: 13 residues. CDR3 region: CASSFTYSTEAFF. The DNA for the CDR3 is TGTGCCAGCAGCTTCACATATTCCACTGAAGCTTTCTTT.

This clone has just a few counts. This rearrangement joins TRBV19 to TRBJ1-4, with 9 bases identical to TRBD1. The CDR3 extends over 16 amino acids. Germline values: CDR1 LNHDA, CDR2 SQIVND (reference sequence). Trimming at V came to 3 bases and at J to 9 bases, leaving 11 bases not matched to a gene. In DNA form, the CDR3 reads TGTGCCAGTAGTATGGGGATTGGGACAGGGAGAAAAAAACTGTTTTTT. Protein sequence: CASSMGIGTGRKKLFF. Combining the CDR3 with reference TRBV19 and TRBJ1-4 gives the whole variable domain DGGITQSPKYLFRKEGQNVTLSCEQNLNHDAMYWYRQDPGQGLRLIYYSQIVNDFQKGDIAEGYSVSREKKESFPLTVTSAQKNPTAFYLCASSMGIGTGRKKLFFGSGTQLSVL.

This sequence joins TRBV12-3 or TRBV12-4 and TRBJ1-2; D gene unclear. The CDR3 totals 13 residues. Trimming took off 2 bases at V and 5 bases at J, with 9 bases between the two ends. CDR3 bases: TGTGCCAGCAGTTTAAGCACGGATTATGGCTACACCTTC. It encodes CASSLSTDYGYTF.

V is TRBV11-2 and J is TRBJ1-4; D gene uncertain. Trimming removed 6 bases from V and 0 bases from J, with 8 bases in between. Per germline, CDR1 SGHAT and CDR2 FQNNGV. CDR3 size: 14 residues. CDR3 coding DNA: TGTGCCAGCAGACGAAGGGCAACTAATGAAAAACTGTTTTTT. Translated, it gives CASRRRATNEKLFF.

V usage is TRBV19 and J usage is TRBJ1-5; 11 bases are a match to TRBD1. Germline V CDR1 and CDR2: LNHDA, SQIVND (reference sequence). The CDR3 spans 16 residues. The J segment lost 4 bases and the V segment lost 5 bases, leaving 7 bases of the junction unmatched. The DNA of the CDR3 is TGTGCCAGTAGTCGAGGAGGACAGGGGGCGAATCAGCCCCAGCATTTT. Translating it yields CASSRGGQGANQPQHF. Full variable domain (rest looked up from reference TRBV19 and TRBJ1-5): DGGITQSPKYLFRKEGQNVTLSCEQNLNHDAMYWYRQDPGQGLRLIYYSQIVNDFQKGDIAEGYSVSREKKESFPLTVTSAQKNPTAFYLCASSRGGQGANQPQHFGDGTRLSIL.

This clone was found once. This CDR3 is CASYGRDSLSNQPQHF. CDR3 coding DNA: TGTGCCAGTTATGGACGGGACAGTCTTAGCAATCAGCCCCAGCATTTT. The chain is built from TRBV25-1 and TRBJ1-5, with 7 bases matching TRBD1. This CDR3 is built from 16 residues. Germline CDR1 reads MGHDK; CDR2 reads SYGVNS. V was pared by 9 bases and J by 0 bases, with 11 bases of the junction left unmatched.

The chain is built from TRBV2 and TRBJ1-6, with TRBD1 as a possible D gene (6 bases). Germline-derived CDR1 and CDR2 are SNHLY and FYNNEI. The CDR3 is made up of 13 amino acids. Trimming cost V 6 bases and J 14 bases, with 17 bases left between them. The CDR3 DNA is TGTGCCAGCAGCATCGGACAGCTTCGGACCCTCCACTTT. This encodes CASSIGQLRTLHF.

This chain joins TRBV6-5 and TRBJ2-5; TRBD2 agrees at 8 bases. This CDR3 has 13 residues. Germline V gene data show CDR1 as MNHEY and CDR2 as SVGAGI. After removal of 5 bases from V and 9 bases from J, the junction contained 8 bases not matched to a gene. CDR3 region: CASSTSGNGAQYF. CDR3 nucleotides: TGTGCCAGCAGTACTAGCGGCAATGGGGCCCAGTACTTC.

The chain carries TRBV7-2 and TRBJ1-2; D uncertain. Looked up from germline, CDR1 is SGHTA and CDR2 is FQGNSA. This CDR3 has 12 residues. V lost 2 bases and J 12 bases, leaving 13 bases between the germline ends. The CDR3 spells CASSLYLGSHTF. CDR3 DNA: TGTGCCAGCAGCTTATACTTGGGGAGCCACACCTTC.

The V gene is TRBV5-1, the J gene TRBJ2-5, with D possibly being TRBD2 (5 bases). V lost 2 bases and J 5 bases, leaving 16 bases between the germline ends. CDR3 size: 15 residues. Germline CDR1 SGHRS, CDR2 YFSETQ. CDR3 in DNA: TGCGCCAGCAGCTTTGATGGCTTAGGGAGCGAGACCCAGTACTTC. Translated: CASSFDGLGSETQYF.

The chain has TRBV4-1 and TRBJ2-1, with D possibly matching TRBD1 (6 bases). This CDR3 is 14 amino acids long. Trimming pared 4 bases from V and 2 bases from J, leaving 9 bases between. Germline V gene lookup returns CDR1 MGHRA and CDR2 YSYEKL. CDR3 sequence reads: CASSRQGTYNEQFF. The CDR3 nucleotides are TGCGCCAGCAGCCGGCAGGGGACCTACAATGAGCAGTTCTTC.

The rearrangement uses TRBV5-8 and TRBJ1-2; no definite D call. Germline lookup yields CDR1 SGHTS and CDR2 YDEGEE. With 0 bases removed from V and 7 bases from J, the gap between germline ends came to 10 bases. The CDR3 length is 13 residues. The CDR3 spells CASSLARSGGYTF. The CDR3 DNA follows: TGTGCCAGCAGCTTGGCCAGGTCAGGTGGCTACACCTTC.

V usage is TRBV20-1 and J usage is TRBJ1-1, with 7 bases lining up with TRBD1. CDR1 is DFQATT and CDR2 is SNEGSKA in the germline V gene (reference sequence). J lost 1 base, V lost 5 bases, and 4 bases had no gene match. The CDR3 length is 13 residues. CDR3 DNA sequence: TGCAGTGCTGGTGCAGGGGGGAACACTGAAGCTTTCTTT. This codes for CSAGAGGNTEAFF.

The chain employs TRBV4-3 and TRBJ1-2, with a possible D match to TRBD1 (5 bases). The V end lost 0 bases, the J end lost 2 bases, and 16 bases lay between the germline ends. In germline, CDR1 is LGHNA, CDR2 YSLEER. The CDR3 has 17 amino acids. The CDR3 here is CASSQDVGGVTNYGYTF. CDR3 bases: TGCGCCAGCAGCCAAGACGTGGGAGGGGTCACCAACTATGGCTACACCTTC.